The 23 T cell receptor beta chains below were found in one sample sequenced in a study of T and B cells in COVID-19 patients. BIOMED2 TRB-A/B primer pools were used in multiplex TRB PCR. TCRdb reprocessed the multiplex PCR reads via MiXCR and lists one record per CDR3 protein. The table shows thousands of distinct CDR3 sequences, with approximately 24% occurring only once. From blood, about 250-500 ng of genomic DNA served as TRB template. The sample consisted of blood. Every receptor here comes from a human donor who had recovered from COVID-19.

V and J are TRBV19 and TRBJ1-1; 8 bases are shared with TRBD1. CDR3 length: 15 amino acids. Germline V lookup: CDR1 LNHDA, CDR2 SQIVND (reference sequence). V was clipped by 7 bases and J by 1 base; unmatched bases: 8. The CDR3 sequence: CASTPGGTGNTEAFF. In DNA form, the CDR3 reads TGTGCCAGTACCCCAGGGGGGACAGGGAACACTGAAGCTTTCTTT. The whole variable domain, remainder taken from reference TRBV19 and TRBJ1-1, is DGGITQSPKYLFRKEGQNVTLSCEQNLNHDAMYWYRQDPGQGLRLIYYSQIVNDFQKGDIAEGYSVSREKKESFPLTVTSAQKNPTAFYLCASTPGGTGNTEAFFGQGTRLTVV.

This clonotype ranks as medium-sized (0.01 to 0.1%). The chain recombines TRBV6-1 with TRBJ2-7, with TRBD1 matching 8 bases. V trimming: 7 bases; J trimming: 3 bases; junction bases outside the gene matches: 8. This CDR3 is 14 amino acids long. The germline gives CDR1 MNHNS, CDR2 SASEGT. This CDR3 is CASTPQDRDYEQYF. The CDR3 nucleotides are TGTGCCAGCACCCCCCAGGACAGGGACTACGAGCAGTACTTC.

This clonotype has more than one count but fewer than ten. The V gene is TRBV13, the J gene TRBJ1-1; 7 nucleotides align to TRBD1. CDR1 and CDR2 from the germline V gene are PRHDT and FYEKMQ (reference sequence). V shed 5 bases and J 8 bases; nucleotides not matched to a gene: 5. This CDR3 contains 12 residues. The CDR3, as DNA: TGTGCCAGCAGCAGACAGGGTCGGGAAGCTTTCTTT. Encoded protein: CASSRQGREAFF.

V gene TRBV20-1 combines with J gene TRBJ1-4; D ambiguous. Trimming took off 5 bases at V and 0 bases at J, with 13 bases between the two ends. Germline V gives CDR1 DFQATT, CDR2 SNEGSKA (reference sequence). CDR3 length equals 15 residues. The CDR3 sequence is CSAPPDGATNEKLFF. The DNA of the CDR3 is TGCAGTGCTCCTCCGGACGGTGCAACTAATGAAAAACTGTTTTTT.

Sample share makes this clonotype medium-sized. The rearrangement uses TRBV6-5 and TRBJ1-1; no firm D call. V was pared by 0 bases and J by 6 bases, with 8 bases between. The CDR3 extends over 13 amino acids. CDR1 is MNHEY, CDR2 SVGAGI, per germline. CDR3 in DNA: TGTGCCAGCAGTTACTCGGAGAGATCTGAAGCTTTCTTT. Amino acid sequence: CASSYSERSEAFF.

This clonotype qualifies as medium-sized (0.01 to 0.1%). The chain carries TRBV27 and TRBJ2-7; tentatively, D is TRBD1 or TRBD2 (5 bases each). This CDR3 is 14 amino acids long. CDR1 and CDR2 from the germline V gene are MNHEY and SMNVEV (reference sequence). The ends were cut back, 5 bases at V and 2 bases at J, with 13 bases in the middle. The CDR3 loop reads CASSPRDGTYEQYF. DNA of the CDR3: TGTGCCAGCAGTCCCAGGGACGGCACCTACGAGCAGTACTTC.

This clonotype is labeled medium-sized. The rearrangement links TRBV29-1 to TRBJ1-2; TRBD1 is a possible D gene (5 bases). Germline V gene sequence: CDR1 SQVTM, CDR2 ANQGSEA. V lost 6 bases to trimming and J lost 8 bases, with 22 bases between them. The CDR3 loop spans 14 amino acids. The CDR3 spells CSVPRDYPLGGYTF. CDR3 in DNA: TGCAGCGTCCCCCGGGACTATCCTTTGGGGGGCTACACCTTC.

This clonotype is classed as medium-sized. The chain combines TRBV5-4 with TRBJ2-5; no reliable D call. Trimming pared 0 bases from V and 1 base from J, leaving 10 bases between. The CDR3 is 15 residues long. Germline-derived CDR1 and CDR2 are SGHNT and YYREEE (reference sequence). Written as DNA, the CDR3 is TGTGCCAGCAGCTTGGCTCCGACTTCCCAAGAGACCCAGTACTTC. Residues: CASSLAPTSQETQYF.

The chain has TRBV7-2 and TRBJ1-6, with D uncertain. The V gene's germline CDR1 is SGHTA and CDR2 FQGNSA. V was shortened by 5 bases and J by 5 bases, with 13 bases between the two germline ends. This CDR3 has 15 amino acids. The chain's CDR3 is CASSLGPLDNSPLHF. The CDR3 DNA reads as TGTGCCAGCAGCCTGGGCCCCTTGGATAATTCACCCCTCCACTTT.

The CDR3, as DNA: TGCAGCGTTGGGGGCGGGGACGAGCAGTACTTC. It yields the protein CSVGGGDEQYF. This sequence joins TRBV29-1 and TRBJ2-7; D is possibly TRBD2 (6 bases). This CDR3 region has 11 residues. The V end was cut by 4 bases, the J end by 5 bases, with 9 bases between. Germline V gene sequence: CDR1 SQVTM, CDR2 ANQGSEA.

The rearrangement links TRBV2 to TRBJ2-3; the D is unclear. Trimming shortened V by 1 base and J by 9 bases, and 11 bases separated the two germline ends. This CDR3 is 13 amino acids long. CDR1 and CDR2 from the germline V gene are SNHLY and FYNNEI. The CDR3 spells CASSEDLSRTQYF. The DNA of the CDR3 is TGTGCCAGCAGTGAAGACCTTAGCAGGACGCAGTATTTT.

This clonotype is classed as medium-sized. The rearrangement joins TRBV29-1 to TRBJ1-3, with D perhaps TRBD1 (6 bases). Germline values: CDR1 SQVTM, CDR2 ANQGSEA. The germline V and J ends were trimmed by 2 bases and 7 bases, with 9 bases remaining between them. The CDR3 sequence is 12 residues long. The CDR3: CSVETGSNTIYF. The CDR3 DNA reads TGCAGCGTTGAAACAGGGTCTAACACCATATATTTT.

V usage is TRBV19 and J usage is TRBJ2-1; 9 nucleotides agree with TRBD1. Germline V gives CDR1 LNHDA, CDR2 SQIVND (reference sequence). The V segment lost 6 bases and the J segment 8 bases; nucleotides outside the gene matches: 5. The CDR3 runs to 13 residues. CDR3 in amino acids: CASRGQGRHEQFF. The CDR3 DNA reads TGTGCCAGTAGGGGACAGGGCAGGCATGAGCAGTTCTTC.

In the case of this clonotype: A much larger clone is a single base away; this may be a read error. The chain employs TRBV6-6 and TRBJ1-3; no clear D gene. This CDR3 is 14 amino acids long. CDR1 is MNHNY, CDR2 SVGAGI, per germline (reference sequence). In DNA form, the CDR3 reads TGTGCCAGCAGTTACTCAGATTCTGGAAAAACCATATATTTT. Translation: CASSYSDSGKTIYF.

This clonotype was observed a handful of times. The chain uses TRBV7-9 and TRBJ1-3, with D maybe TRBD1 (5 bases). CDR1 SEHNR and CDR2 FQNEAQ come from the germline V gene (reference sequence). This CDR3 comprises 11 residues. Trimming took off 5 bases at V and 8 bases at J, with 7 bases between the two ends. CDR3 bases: TGTGCCAGCAGCCCGGGGGACACCATATATTTT. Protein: CASSPGDTIYF. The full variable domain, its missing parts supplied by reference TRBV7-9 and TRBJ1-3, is DTGVSQNPRHKITKRGQNVTFRCDPISEHNRLYWYRQTLGQGPEFLTYFQNEAQLEKSRLLSDRFSAERPKGSFSTLEIQRTEQGDSAMYLCASSPGDTIYFGEGSWLTVV.

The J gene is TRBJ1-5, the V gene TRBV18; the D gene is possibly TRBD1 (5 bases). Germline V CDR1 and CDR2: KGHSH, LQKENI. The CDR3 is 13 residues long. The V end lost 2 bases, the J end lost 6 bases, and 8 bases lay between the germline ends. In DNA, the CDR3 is TGTGCCAGCTCACCAGGTGGGGGTCAGCCCCAGCATTTT. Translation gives CASSPGGGQPQHF.

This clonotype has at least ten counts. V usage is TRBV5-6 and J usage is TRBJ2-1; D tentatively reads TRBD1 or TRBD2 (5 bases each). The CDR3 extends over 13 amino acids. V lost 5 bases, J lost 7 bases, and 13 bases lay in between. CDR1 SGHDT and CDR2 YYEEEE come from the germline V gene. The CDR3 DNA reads TGTGCCAGCAGATGGGACGGCCGGAATGAGCAGTTCTTC. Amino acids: CASRWDGRNEQFF.

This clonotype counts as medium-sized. The CDR3 region has the DNA TGTGCCACCGCTGACACGCCTTCCTACGAGCAGTACTTC. Translation: CATADTPSYEQYF. V is TRBV6-1 and J is TRBJ2-7; D is undetermined. Germline CDR1 is MNHNS and CDR2 is SASEGT. Trimming took off 10 bases at V and 1 base at J, with 14 bases between the two ends. CDR3 length: 13 amino acids.

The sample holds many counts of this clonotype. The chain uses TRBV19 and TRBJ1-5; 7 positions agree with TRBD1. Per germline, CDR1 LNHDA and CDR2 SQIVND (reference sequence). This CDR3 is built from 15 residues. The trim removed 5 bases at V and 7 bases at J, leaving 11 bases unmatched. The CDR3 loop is CASSSRGRDRQPQHF. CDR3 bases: TGTGCCAGTAGTTCAAGGGGCAGGGACAGACAGCCCCAGCATTTT. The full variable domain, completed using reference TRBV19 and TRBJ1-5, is DGGITQSPKYLFRKEGQNVTLSCEQNLNHDAMYWYRQDPGQGLRLIYYSQIVNDFQKGDIAEGYSVSREKKESFPLTVTSAQKNPTAFYLCASSSRGRDRQPQHFGDGTRLSIL.

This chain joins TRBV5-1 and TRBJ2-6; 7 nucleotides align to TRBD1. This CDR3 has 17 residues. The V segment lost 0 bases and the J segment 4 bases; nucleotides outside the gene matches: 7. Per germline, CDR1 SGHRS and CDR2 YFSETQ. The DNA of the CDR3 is TGCGCCAGCAGCTTGGCACGACAGGGCGAAGGGGCCAACGTCCTGACTTTC. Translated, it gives CASSLARQGEGANVLTF. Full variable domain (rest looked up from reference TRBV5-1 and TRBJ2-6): KAGVTQTPRYLIKTRGQQVTLSCSPISGHRSVSWYQQTPGQGLQFLFEYFSETQRNKGNFPGRFSGRQFSNSRSEMNVSTLELGDSALYLCASSLARQGEGANVLTFGAGSRLTVL.

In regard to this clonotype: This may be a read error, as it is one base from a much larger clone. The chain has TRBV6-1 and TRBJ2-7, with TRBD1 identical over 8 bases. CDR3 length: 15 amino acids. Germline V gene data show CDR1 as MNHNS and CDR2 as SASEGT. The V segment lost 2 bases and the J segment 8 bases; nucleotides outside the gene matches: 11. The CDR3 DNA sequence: TGTGCCAGCAGTGAAATGAGCTGGACAGGGCCCAAGCAGTACTTC. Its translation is CASSEMSWTGPKQYF.

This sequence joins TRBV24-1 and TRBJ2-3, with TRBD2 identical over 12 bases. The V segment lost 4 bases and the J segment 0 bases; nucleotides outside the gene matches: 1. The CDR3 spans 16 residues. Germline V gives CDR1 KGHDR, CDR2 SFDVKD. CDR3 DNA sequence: TGTGCCACCAGTGAAGGGACTAGCGGGAGCACAGATACGCAGTATTTT. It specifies CATSEGTSGSTDTQYF.

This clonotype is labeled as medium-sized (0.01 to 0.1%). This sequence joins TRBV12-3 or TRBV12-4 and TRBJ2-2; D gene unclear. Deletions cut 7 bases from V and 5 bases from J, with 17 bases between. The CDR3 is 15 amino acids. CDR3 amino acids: CASTLGLLLTGELFF. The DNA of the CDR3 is TGTGCCAGCACCCTCGGGTTGCTTCTTACCGGGGAGCTGTTTTTT.